This entry lists 22 T cell receptor beta chains sequenced from one sample in a study of T cells in Graves' hyperthyroidism and ophthalmopathy. There were TCR beta CDR3 regions amplified from RNA transcripts. Initially, a first-round RT-PCR of the TCR CDR3 employed the HTBI primer set. A single record per CDR3 protein comes from TCRdb applying MiXCR to the multiplex PCR reads. This table holds under 350,000 distinct CDR3 sequences, 15% to 20% found once. Sequencing was done on a sample of blood. The receptors originated from a woman in her 50s with Graves' hyperthyroidism.

This clonotype has ten or more counts. The chain has TRBV11-2 and TRBJ2-3; D is unresolved. Germline values: CDR1 SGHAT, CDR2 FQNNGV. This CDR3 spans 13 amino acids. V lost 2 bases, J lost 8 bases, and 11 bases lay in between. CDR3 nucleotide sequence: TGTGCCAGCAGCTTAACACTTGCCGGTACGCAGTATTTT. Its translation: CASSLTLAGTQYF.

This chain links TRBV6-4 with TRBJ2-5; D may be TRBD2 (5 bases). CDR1 is MRHNA and CDR2 is SNTAGT in the germline V gene. The V end was cut by 2 bases, the J end by 11 bases, with 15 bases between. The CDR3 is 13 amino acids. CDR3 nucleotide sequence: TGTGCCAGCAGTGACCGACCGGACTCGCAACAGTACTTC. Translation: CASSDRPDSQQYF.

This clonotype came up a few times. The rearrangement links TRBV6-1 to TRBJ1-2, with TRBD1 matching over 7 bases. The germline CDR1 and CDR2 sequences are MNHNS and SASEGT. V shed 10 bases and J 5 bases; nucleotides not matched to a gene: 13. The length of the CDR3 is 14 residues. The CDR3 protein is CATLDRVGRYGYTF. The CDR3 DNA sequence: TGTGCCACCCTAGACAGGGTCGGTCGGTATGGCTACACCTTC.

The sample holds a few counts of this clonotype. The CDR3 spells CASGLLSSGMSTDTQYF. In DNA form, the CDR3 reads TGTGCTAGTGGTTTATTATCTAGCGGAATGAGCACAGATACGCAGTATTTT. The chain employs TRBV12-5 and TRBJ2-3; TRBD2 aligns across 7 bases. The CDR3 is 17 residues long. V lost 3 bases to trimming and J lost 0 bases; unmatched junction nucleotides: 9. The germline CDR1 and CDR2 sequences are LGHNT and FRNRAP.

This clonotype was seen only once. The genes are TRBV7-3 and TRBJ2-1; 9 nucleotides align to TRBD2. V was clipped by 3 bases and J by 4 bases; unmatched bases: 7. The CDR3 is 16 residues long. Germline CDR1 SGHTA, CDR2 FQGTGA. The CDR3 DNA is TGTGCCAGCAGCTTTAATAGCGGGGGCACTTACAATGAGCAGTTCTTC. This translates into CASSFNSGGTYNEQFF.

This clonotype showed up many times. The chain links TRBV6-1 to TRBJ2-1, with D maybe TRBD2 (5 bases). V gave up 6 bases and J gave up 5 bases, with 23 bases separating them. Germline CDR1 and CDR2: MNHNS and SASEGT. CDR3 length: 17 residues. The CDR3 DNA is TGTGCCAGCAGACCCTACGGCCCGCTAGCCGCAAACAATGAGCAGTTCTTC. It translates to CASRPYGPLAANNEQFF.

This clonotype has ten or more counts. The chain uses TRBV5-1 and TRBJ2-3; TRBD1 is a possible D gene (5 bases). V lost 4 bases and J 1 base, leaving 10 bases between the germline ends. This CDR3 is built from 14 residues. Looked up from germline, CDR1 is SGHRS and CDR2 is YFSETQ. The CDR3 protein is CASSRTGRTDTQYF. In DNA, the CDR3 is TGCGCCAGCAGCAGAACAGGACGCACAGATACGCAGTATTTT.

At least ten counts were recorded for this clonotype. This chain uses TRBV29-1 with TRBJ2-1; the D gene is possibly TRBD2 (7 bases). CDR3 length: 16 amino acids. The germline CDR1 and CDR2 sequences are SQVTM and ANQGSEA. Trimming left V 4 bases short and J 6 bases short, with 22 bases between. Here the CDR3 DNA reads TGCAGCGTTGGTGCGGGGGCCGACACTCGGGGCAATGAGCAGTTCTTC. Translating it yields CSVGAGADTRGNEQFF.

This clonotype was detected a few times. The chain joins TRBV11-1 to TRBJ2-2; 8 bases fit TRBD2. In germline, CDR1 is SGHAT, CDR2 FQDESV (reference sequence). V lost 4 bases to trimming and J lost 1 base; unmatched junction nucleotides: 5. This CDR3 region has 16 residues. The CDR3 DNA reads as TGTGCCAGCAGCTCTCCGGGGGGGCAGAACACCGGGGAGCTGTTTTTT. This gives the protein CASSSPGGQNTGELFF. The variable domain in full, with the rest retrieved from reference TRBV11-1 and TRBJ2-2, is EAEVAQSPRYKITEKSQAVAFWCDPISGHATLYWYRQILGQGPELLVQFQDESVVDDSQLPKDRFSAERLKGVDSTLKIQPAELGDSAMYLCASSSPGGQNTGELFFGEGSRLTVL.

This clonotype was seen a few times. The chain recombines TRBV12-5 with TRBJ1-1; possibly TRBD1 for D (5 bases). Between the trimmed V and J ends, which lost 5 bases and 5 bases, there was a span of 18 bases. CDR1 and CDR2 from the germline V gene are LGHNT and FRNRAP. There are 15 residues in the CDR3. The CDR3 loop reads CASGDYPGTVTEAFF. DNA for the CDR3: TGTGCTAGTGGTGATTATCCCGGGACCGTTACTGAAGCTTTCTTT.

This clonotype appeared a few times. The genes are TRBV29-1 and TRBJ1-5; tentative D call: TRBD1 (5 bases). The CDR3 extends over 11 amino acids. V lost 0 bases and J lost 13, with 10 bases in between. CDR1 and CDR2 (germline): SQVTM, ANQGSEA. DNA for the CDR3: TGCAGCGTTGAAGATGCTGGGGCTCAGCATTTT. It is translated as CSVEDAGAQHF.

This clonotype was seen repeatedly, ten times or more. The chain links TRBV18 to TRBJ1-2, with D uncertain. V gave up 4 bases and J gave up 10 bases, with 10 bases separating them. The germline CDR1 and CDR2 sequences are KGHSH and LQKENI. The CDR3 is 11 residues long. Written as DNA, the CDR3 is TGTGCCAGCTCACTGGACCTATCCTACACCTTC. This translates into CASSLDLSYTF.

V usage is TRBV6-2 or TRBV6-3 and J usage is TRBJ2-1; TRBD1 matches at 8 bases. The CDR3 is made up of 14 amino acids. V shed 2 bases, J shed 6 bases, and the junction held 3 bases outside the gene matches. Germline V gene lookup returns CDR1 MNHEY and CDR2 SVGEGT. DNA of the CDR3: TGTGCCAGCAGTTACCTACAGGGGGGCAATGAGCAGTTCTTC. Protein product: CASSYLQGGNEQFF.

This clonotype was counted a few times. J is TRBJ2-3 and V is TRBV11-3; D unclear. V was cut by 4 bases and J by 5 bases, with 7 bases left in between. The CDR3 loop spans 12 amino acids. Germline CDR1 and CDR2: SGHNT and YENEEA. CDR3 bases: TGTGCCAGCAGCTCAGAGAGAGATACGCAGTATTTT. Amino acids: CASSSERDTQYF. The full variable domain, completed using reference TRBV11-3 and TRBJ2-3, is EAGVVQSPRYKIIEKKQPVAFWCNPISGHNTLYWYLQNLGQGPELLIRYENEEAVDDSQLPKDRFSAERLKGVDSTLKIQPAELGDSAVYLCASSSERDTQYFGPGTRLTVL.

The chain combines TRBV20-1 with TRBJ1-1, with D uncertain. This CDR3 contains 12 residues. CDR1 and CDR2 (germline): DFQATT, SNEGSKA (reference sequence). The germline V and J ends were trimmed by 2 bases and 8 bases, with 12 bases remaining between them. The DNA of the CDR3 is TGCAGTGCTAGATCCGGGGAGGGAGAAGCTTTCTTT. Protein product: CSARSGEGEAFF.

This clonotype came up many times. The chain links TRBV28 to TRBJ2-7; 8 bases agree with TRBD1. V shed 5 bases, J shed 0 bases, and the junction held 12 bases outside the gene matches. CDR1 is MDHEN and CDR2 is SYDVKM in the germline V gene. The length of the CDR3 is 17 residues. CDR3 coding DNA: TGTGCCAGCAGTCCACCCATACAGGGGGTTACCTCCTACGAGCAGTACTTC. Translating it yields CASSPPIQGVTSYEQYF.

CDR3 region: CSAANRYEQYF. The CDR3 region has the DNA TGCAGTGCTGCGAACCGATACGAGCAGTACTTC. The chain joins TRBV20-1 to TRBJ2-7; D remains ambiguous. V was clipped by 5 bases and J by 4 bases, with 9 bases between them. The germline CDR1 and CDR2 sequences are DFQATT and SNEGSKA (reference sequence). The CDR3 has 11 residues.

This clonotype was seen only a few times. This sequence joins TRBV5-6 and TRBJ2-7; D is perhaps TRBD1 (5 bases). Trimming pared 4 bases from V and 3 bases from J, leaving 11 bases between. CDR3 length: 13 residues. Germline V gene lookup returns CDR1 SGHDT and CDR2 YYEEEE. The CDR3 is CASSTTGSYEQYF. The CDR3 region has the DNA TGTGCCAGCAGCACTACAGGAAGCTACGAGCAGTACTTC.

In this sample, this clonotype turned up many times. The chain is built from TRBV28 and TRBJ1-5, with D perhaps TRBD1 (5 bases). Between the trimmed V and J ends, which lost 11 bases and 0 bases, there was a span of 23 bases. CDR1 is MDHEN, CDR2 SYDVKM, per germline. The length of the CDR3 is 17 residues. CDR3 protein: CASGVTRQTYSNQPQHF. CDR3 bases: TGTGCCTCCGGCGTTACGAGACAGACTTATAGCAATCAGCCCCAGCATTTT.

In its sample, this clonotype was seen many times. This rearrangement joins TRBV18 to TRBJ2-7, with 12 bases that match TRBD1. V gave up 3 bases and J gave up 5 bases; unmatched junction bases: 5. Germline assignment: CDR1 KGHSH and CDR2 LQKENI. The CDR3 consists of 15 residues. CDR3 bases: TGTGCCAGCTCACCCCCGGGACAGGGGGCCCACGAGCAGTACTTC. The encoded protein is CASSPPGQGAHEQYF.

The genes are TRBV10-3 and TRBJ2-2; D perhaps matches TRBD1 (6 bases). This CDR3 contains 15 residues. Trimming removed 2 bases from V and 6 bases from J, with 13 bases in between. Germline loops: CDR1 ENHRY, CDR2 SYGVKD. CDR3 nucleotide sequence: TGTGCCATCAGTGAGCTGGGGGCCCCAGCCGGGGAGCTGTTTTTT. It is translated as CAISELGAPAGELFF.

This clonotype was seen many times. The chain has TRBV30 and TRBJ2-7; weak D call: TRBD2 (6 bases). CDR1 and CDR2 from the germline V gene are GTSNPN and SVGIG (reference sequence). V lost 2 bases and J 7 bases, leaving 15 bases between the germline ends. CDR3 length: 13 residues. CDR3 bases: TGTGCCTGGAGTCAGGCGGGGAATCGGGAGCAGTACTTC. Translation: CAWSQAGNREQYF.